Below, 5 T cell receptor beta chains from the same sample are listed, as sequenced in a study of T cell responses to AZD1222 COVID-19 vaccine. The table came from immunoSEQ multiplex PCR; TCRdb's copy has only in-frame clones and leaves some out. The repertoire holds about 180,000 clones, with 90% to 95% as singletons. The sequencing used peripheral blood, collected on day 0 of AZD1222 vaccination. These receptors all stem from an adult in good health.

The chain carries TRBV19 and TRBJ1-5, with 7 bases that match TRBD1. CDR1 and CDR2 from the germline V gene are LNHDA and SQIVND (reference sequence). The V and J ends lost 4 bases and 3 bases, in that order; junction bases with no gene match: 9. The CDR3 length is 16 residues. The CDR3 DNA follows: TGTGCCAGTAGTAGTCTAGACAGGGCGCCCAATCAGCCCCAGCATTTT. It yields the protein CASSSLDRAPNQPQHF.

This sequence joins TRBV6-4 and TRBJ2-2, with a tentative D call TRBD2 (6 bases). CDR1 is MRHNA, CDR2 SNTAGT, per germline. The CDR3 covers 15 residues. Trimming took 4 bases from V and 3 from J, leaving 12 bases between them. Here the CDR3 DNA reads TGTGCCAGCAGTGTTTCGGCTAGCGACACCGGGGAGCTGTTTTTT. Protein sequence: CASSVSASDTGELFF.

CDR3 residues: CASLRSPLHF. The CDR3 nucleotides are TGTGCCTCCTTGAGGTCACCCCTCCACTTT. The chain links TRBV24-1 to TRBJ1-6, with D unresolved. V gave up 12 bases and J gave up 10 bases, with 9 bases separating them. The germline V gene has CDR1 KGHDR and CDR2 SFDVKD. This CDR3 has 10 amino acids.

This rearrangement joins TRBV12-1 to TRBJ2-1; the DNA was not used to check the table's D call, TRBD2. TRBV12-1 corresponds to a pseudogene. This CDR3 contains 17 residues. CDR3 sequence reads: CASSPRPTGLGSNEQFF. DNA for the CDR3: TGTGCCAGCAGCCCCCGCCCGACCGGGTTAGGAAGCAATGAGCAGTTCTTC.

The CDR3 spells CASSSRIRGYSPLHF. As DNA, the CDR3 is TGTGCCAGCAGCAGCCGAATCAGGGGATACTCACCCCTCCACTTT. This chain uses TRBV21-1 with TRBJ1-6; the D call of TRBD1 is as the table states it, not checked on the DNA. TRBV21-1 is a pseudogene locus. This CDR3 is 15 amino acids long.